Listed below are T cell receptor beta chains from one sample, sequenced in a study of metastatic and nonmetastatic thyroid tumors. TCRdb reanalyzed the PCR reads with MiXCR. The table includes 60,000 or so clones, roughly 4.1% detected once. The source material was blood. The receptor set was obtained from a female donor with papillary thyroid cancer or a benign thyroid nodule (not recorded which). Some clones in this sample may be carry-over from other donors' samples. Both conserved end residues are part of each CDR3. A D gene is named only where the DNA matches it firmly. Clone size is not always given. Where it is, it says once, few, many or a class for expanded clones.

v_gene	abundance	j_gene	d_gene	CDR3aa	CDR3nt
TRBV10-3	many	TRBJ1-3	TRBD1	CATARDRVTGNTIYF	TGTGCCACCGCGAGGGACAGGGTGACCGGAAACACCATATATTTT
TRBV20-1	many	TRBJ2-3	TRBD2	CSARDLAGEDTQYF	TGCAGTGCTAGAGATTTGGCGGGGGAAGATACGCAGTATTTT
TRBV2	.	TRBJ1-5	.	CASTGANSNQPQHF	TGTGCCAGCACCGGGGCAAATAGCAATCAGCCCCAGCATTTT
TRBV28	many	TRBJ1-1	TRBD1	CASSLRRQGVGTEAFF	TGTGCCAGCAGTCTCCGACGACAGGGGGTGGGCACTGAAGCTTTCTTT
TRBV6-2/TRBV6-3	few	TRBJ1-3	.	CASSSTHSGNTIYF	TGTGCCAGCAGTTCGACGCACTCTGGAAACACCATATATTTT
TRBV5-1	many	TRBJ2-7	TRBD2	CASSLQTAGGPGEQYF	TGCGCCAGCAGCTTGCAGACGGCGGGAGGGCCCGGAGAGCAGTACTTC
TRBV7-9	many	TRBJ2-1	.	CASSSDMGRGNEQFF	TGTGCCAGCAGCTCTGATATGGGGCGGGGTAATGAGCAGTTCTTC
TRBV10-3	many	TRBJ2-1	.	CAISESSPGTYYNEQFF	TGTGCCATCAGTGAGTCGTCCCCCGGGACTTACTACAATGAGCAGTTCTTC
TRBV20-1	many	TRBJ2-1	.	CSARVSGTVYNEQFF	TGCAGTGCTAGAGTGTCGGGGACCGTATACAATGAGCAGTTCTTC
TRBV19	few	TRBJ1-5	TRBD1	CASSLPNQGAFLGTQHF	TGTGCCAGTAGCCTTCCTAATCAGGGGGCTTTCTTAGGGACCCAGCATTTT
TRBV7-9	few	TRBJ2-2	.	CASSSRFHTGELFF	TGTGCCAGCAGCTCCCGGTTCCACACCGGGGAGCTGTTTTTT
TRBV2	few	TRBJ2-2	.	CASSEARKNTGELFF	TGTGCCAGCAGTGAAGCTCGCAAGAACACCGGGGAGCTGTTTTTT
TRBV6-2/TRBV6-3	few	TRBJ2-1	TRBD1	CASRSGQGSDEQFF	TGTGCCAGCAGATCGGGACAGGGCAGCGATGAGCAGTTCTTC
TRBV19	many	TRBJ2-4	.	CASRPPSYSGTENRNIQYF	TGTGCCAGTAGGCCTCCCTCTTACTCCGGGACGGAGAATCGCAACATTCAGTACTTC
TRBV2	few	TRBJ2-7	.	CASSEAQGPAYEQYF	TGTGCCAGCAGTGAAGCGCAAGGACCCGCCTACGAGCAGTACTTC
TRBV7-2	many	TRBJ2-7	.	CASSLGPRQYYEQYF	TGTGCCAGCAGCTTAGGTCCACGGCAGTACTACGAGCAGTACTTC
TRBV2	.	TRBJ1-5	TRBD1	CASGGQGFQPQHF	TGTGCCAGCGGGGGACAGGGTTTTCAGCCCCAGCATTTT
TRBV24-1	few	TRBJ1-2	.	CATSIGAGDGYTF	TGTGCCACCAGTATTGGGGCAGGGGATGGCTACACCTTC
TRBV20-1	many	TRBJ1-1	TRBD1	CSARGGQGSMNTEAFF	TGCAGTGCTAGAGGGGGACAGGGATCTATGAACACTGAAGCTTTCTTT
TRBV6-1	.	TRBJ2-3	.	CASKGRIAADTQYF	TGTGCCAGCAAAGGAAGAATAGCAGCAGATACGCAGTATTTT
TRBV6-1	few	TRBJ1-6	TRBD1	CASSESTGYNSPLHF	TGTGCCAGCAGTGAATCGACAGGGTATAATTCACCCCTCCACTTT
TRBV2	few	TRBJ2-7	TRBD1	CASSEPGTGPYEQYF	TGTGCCAGCAGTGAACCCGGGACAGGGCCCTACGAGCAGTACTTC
TRBV28	.	TRBJ2-7	TRBD2	CASSLLAGYSYEQYF	TGTGCCAGCAGTTTGCTAGCGGGGTACTCCTACGAGCAGTACTTC
TRBV27	.	TRBJ1-6	.	CASSLRGDNSPLHF	TGTGCCAGCAGTTTACGGGGGGATAATTCACCCCTCCACTTT